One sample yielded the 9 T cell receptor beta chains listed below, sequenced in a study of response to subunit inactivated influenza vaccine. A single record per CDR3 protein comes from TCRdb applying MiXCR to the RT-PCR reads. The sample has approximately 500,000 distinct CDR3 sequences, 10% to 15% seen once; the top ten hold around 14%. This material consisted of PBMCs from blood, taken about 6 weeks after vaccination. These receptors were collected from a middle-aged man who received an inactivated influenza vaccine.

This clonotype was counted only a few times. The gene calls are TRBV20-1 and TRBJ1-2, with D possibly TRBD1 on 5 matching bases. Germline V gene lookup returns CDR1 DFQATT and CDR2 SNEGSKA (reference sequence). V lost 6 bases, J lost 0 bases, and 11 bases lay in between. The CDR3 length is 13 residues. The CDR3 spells CSAQDRANYGYTF. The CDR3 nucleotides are TGCAGTGCCCAAGACAGAGCTAACTATGGCTACACCTTC.

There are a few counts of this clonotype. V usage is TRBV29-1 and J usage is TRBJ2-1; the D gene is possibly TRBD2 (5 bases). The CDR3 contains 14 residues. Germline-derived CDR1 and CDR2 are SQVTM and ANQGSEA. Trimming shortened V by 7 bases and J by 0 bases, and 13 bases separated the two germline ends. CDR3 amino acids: CSATRESSYNEQFF. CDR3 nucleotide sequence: TGCAGCGCCACGAGGGAAAGCTCCTACAATGAGCAGTTCTTC.

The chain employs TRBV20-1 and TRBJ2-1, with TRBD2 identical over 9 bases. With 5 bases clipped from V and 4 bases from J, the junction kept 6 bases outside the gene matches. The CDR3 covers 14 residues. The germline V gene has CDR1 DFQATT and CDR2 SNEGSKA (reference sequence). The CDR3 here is CSAPLAGRYNEQFF. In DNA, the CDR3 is TGCAGTGCTCCTCTAGCGGGGAGGTACAATGAGCAGTTCTTC.

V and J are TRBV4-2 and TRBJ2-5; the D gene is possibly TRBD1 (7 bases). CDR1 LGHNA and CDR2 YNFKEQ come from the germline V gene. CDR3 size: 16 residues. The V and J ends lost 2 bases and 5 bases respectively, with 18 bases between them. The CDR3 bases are TGTGCCAGCAGCCAAAGAGACCGGGACAGCGGGGAGACCCAGTACTTC. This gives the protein CASSQRDRDSGETQYF.

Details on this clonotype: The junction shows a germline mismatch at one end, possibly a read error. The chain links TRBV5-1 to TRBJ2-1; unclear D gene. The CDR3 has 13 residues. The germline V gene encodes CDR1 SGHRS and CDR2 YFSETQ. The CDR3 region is CASSHTTYNEQFF. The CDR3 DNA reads TGCGCCAGCAGCCATACCACCTATAATGAGCAGTTCTTC.

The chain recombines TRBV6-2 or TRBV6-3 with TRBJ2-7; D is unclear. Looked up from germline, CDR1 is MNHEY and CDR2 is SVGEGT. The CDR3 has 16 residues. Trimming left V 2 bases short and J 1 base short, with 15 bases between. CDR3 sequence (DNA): TGTGCCAGCAGTTACAAGACGCGGAGCCGATCCTACGAGCAGTACTTC. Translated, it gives CASSYKTRSRSYEQYF.

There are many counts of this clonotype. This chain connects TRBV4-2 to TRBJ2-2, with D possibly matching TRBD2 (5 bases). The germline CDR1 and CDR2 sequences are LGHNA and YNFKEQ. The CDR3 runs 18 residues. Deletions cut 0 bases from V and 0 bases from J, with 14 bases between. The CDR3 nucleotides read TGTGCCAGCAGCCAAGACGTCGGGGTCCCCCCGAACACCGGGGAGCTGTTTTTT. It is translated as CASSQDVGVPPNTGELFF.

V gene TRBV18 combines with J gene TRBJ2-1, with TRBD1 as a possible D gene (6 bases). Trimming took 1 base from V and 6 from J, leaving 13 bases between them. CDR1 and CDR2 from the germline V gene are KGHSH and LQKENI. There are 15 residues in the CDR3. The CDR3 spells CASSPQSTGSNEQFF. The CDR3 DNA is TGTGCCAGCTCACCACAGTCTACAGGGAGCAATGAGCAGTTCTTC.

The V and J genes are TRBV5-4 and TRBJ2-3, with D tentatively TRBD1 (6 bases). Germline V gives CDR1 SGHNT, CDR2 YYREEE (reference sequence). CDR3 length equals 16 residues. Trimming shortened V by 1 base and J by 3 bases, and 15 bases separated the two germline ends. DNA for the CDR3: TGTGCCAGCAGCTTGATTCAGGGGATTATTACAGATACGCAGTATTTT. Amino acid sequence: CASSLIQGIITDTQYF.